This TCR beta chain was observed in a study of identical twins. Details on this clonotype: The antigen is not known.

Study conclusions and caveats: Out-of-frame alpha sequences common to twins were enriched for low generation probability.

The CDR3 runs to 14 residues. Trimming pared 2 bases from V and 9 bases from J, leaving 13 bases between. CDR1 MDHEN and CDR2 SYDVKM come from the germline V gene. TCRdb recomputed calls from the 5' RACE reads with MiXCR, one row per CDR3 protein. The sample holds 200,000 to 250,000 distinct CDR3 sequences, 7% seen once. These data were also reused for a study on yellow fever vaccine responses in identical twins.

The chain uses TRBV28 and TRBJ2-2, with D uncertain. This TCR was sampled from a woman aged 18-29 years in good health. Source material: memory (CD45RO+) T cells sorted from blood. Here the CDR3 reads CASSLSGHHRELFF. Here the CDR3 DNA reads TGTGCCAGCAGTTTAAGTGGTCACCACCGGGAGCTGTTTTTT.